This T cell receptor beta chain derives from a study of memory CD8 T cells in hepatitis C reinfection. Study-wide background: Chronic HCV followed reinfection in two donors who cleared primary infection.

CDR3 size: 16 residues. CDR1 and CDR2 from the germline V gene are LNHDA and SQIVND (reference sequence). Losses at the gene ends were 3 bases for V and 7 bases for J; bases not matched to a gene: 12. This sample's time point: pre-reinfection, 55 to 20 weeks before reinfection detection. TCR sequencing was done directly ex vivo on sorted cells, without expansion in vitro. Generated by immunoSEQ multiplex PCR, the TCRdb table keeps only in-frame clones and is missing some. The data show 45,000 to 55,000 clones, with roughly nine tenths seen just once and around 1% held by the top ten. This clonotype originated in a man aged 18 to 29 with hepatitis C virus infection. The sample was naive CD8+ T cells sorted from blood. The genes are TRBV19 and TRBJ2-1; 7 bases map to TRBD2. The CDR3 DNA follows: TGTGCCAGTAGTATCGGTGGGAGGGCCTTGGCGAATGAGCAGTTCTTC. Translating gives CASSIGGRALANEQFF.